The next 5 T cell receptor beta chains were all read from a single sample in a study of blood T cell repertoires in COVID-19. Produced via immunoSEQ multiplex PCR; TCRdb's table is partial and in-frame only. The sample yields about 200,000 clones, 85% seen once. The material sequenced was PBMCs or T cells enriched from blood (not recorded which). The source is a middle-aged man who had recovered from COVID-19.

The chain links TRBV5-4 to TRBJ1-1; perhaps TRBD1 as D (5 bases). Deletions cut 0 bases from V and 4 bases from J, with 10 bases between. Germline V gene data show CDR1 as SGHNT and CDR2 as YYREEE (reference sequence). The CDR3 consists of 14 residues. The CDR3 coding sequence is TGTGCCAGCAGCTTGGAGGTCGGGGGCACTGAAGCTTTCTTT. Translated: CASSLEVGGTEAFF.

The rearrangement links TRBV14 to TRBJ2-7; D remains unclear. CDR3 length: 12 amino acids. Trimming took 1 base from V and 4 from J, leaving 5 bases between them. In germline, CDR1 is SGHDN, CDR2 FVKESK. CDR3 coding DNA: TGTGCCAGCAGCCAAGTCGGGTACGAGCAGTACTTC. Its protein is CASSQVGYEQYF.

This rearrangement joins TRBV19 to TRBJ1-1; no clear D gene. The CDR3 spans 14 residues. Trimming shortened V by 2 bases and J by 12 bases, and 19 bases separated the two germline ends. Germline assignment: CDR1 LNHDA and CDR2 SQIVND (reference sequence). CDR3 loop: CASSIPPTSGGTFF. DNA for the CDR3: TGTGCCAGTAGTATACCCCCGACATCCGGAGGGACTTTCTTT. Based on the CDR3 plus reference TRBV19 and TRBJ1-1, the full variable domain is DGGITQSPKYLFRKEGQNVTLSCEQNLNHDAMYWYRQDPGQGLRLIYYSQIVNDFQKGDIAEGYSVSREKKESFPLTVTSAQKNPTAFYLCASSIPPTSGGTFFGQGTRLTVV.

CDR3 region: CASSLLVSSGANVLTF. As DNA, the CDR3 is TGTGCCAGCAGTTTATTGGTCAGCTCTGGGGCCAACGTCCTGACTTTC. The chain has TRBV27 and TRBJ2-6; D is unresolved. V was trimmed by 1 base and J by 0 bases, leaving 7 bases between them. The CDR3 contains 16 residues. Germline V CDR1 and CDR2: MNHEY, SMNVEV (reference sequence).

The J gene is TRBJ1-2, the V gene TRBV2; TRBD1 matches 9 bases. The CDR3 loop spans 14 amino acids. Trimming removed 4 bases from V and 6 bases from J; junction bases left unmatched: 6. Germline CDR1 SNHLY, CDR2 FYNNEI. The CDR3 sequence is CASSASGTGNGYTF. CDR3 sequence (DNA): TGTGCCAGCAGTGCCTCTGGGACAGGGAATGGCTACACCTTC.